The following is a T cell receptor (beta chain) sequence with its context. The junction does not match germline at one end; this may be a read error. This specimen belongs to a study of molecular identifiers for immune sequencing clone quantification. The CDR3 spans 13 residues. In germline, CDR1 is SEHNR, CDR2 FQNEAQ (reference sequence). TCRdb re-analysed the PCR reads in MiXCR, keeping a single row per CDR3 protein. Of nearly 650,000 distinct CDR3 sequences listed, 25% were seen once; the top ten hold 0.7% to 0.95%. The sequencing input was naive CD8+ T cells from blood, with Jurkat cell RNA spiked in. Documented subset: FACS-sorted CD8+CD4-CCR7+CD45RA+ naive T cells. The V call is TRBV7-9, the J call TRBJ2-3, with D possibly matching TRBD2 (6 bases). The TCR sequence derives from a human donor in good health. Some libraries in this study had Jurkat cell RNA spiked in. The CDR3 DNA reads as TGTGCCAGCAGCCCCCGGCGGGAAGATACGCGGTATTTT. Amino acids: CASSPRREDTRYF.